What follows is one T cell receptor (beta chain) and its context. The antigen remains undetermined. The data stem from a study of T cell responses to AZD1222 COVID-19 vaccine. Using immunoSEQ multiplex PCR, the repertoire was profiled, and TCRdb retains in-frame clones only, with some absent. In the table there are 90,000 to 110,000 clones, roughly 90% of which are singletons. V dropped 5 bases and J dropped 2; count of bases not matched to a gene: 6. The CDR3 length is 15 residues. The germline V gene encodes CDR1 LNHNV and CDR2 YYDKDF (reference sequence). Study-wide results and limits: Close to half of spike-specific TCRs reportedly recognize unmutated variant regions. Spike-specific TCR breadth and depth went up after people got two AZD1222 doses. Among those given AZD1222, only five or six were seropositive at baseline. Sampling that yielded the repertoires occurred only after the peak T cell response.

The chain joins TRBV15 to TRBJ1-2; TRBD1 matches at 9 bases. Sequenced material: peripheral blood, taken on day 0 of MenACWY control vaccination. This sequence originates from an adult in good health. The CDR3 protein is CATSRPGTGNYGYTF. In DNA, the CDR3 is TGTGCCACCAGCCGCCCAGGGACAGGGAACTATGGCTACACCTTC.